Below are 31 T cell receptor beta chains sequenced from a single sample in a study of OX40 agonist ivuxolimab in advanced cancers. The table came from immunoSEQ multiplex PCR; TCRdb's copy has only in-frame clones and leaves some out. The data show almost 85,000 clones, approximately 92% seen once. Sequences were derived from CD4+ or CD8+ T cells sorted from blood, sampled in a trial of the OX40 agonist ivuxolimab. The receptors were sampled from an adult with an advanced solid tumor such as melanoma, head and neck, liver or kidney cancer.

The CDR3 sequence: CAIRGQGAARDEQFF. CDR3 DNA sequence: TGTGCCATCAGGGGACAGGGGGCCGCCCGTGATGAGCAGTTCTTC. The chain combines TRBV10-3 with TRBJ2-1; 12 bases map to TRBD1. Germline CDR1 is ENHRY and CDR2 is SYGVKD. The CDR3 extends over 15 amino acids. V gave up 6 bases and J gave up 8 bases; unmatched junction bases: 8.

This clone was observed a single time. At one boundary the junction diverges from the germline segment, which might be a read error. The chain links TRBV7-2 to TRBJ2-7, with D perhaps assigned TRBD1 or TRBD2 (5 bases each). The CDR3 is 13 amino acids. Germline V CDR1 and CDR2: SGHTA, FQGNSA. CDR3 sequence: CASSTGTATERYF. CDR3 DNA sequence: TGTGCCAGCAGCACCGGGACCGCGACTGAGCGGTACTTC.

V gene TRBV29-1 combines with J gene TRBJ1-1; tentatively, D is TRBD1 (6 bases). The germline gives CDR1 SQVTM, CDR2 ANQGSEA. Trimming shortened V by 6 bases and J by 4 bases, and 36 bases separated the two germline ends. This CDR3 has 20 residues. The DNA for the CDR3 is TGCAGCGTCGGCTCTAGGACGGGGGCCCCAAGACTTAGTCCGGGCACTGAAGCTTTCTTT. Translation: CSVGSRTGAPRLSPGTEAFF.

The gene calls are TRBV7-2 and TRBJ2-7; D uncertain. There are 15 residues in the CDR3. The germline gives CDR1 SGHTA, CDR2 FQGNSA. V was clipped by 4 bases and J by 0 bases, with 13 bases between them. CDR3 DNA sequence: TGTGCCAGCAGCTGGCTAGGCCCAACCTCCTACGAGCAGTACTTC. This encodes CASSWLGPTSYEQYF.

This sequence joins TRBV19 and TRBJ1-3; 9 nucleotides align to TRBD1. Looked up from germline, CDR1 is LNHDA and CDR2 is SQIVND (reference sequence). This CDR3 is built from 15 residues. The J segment lost 4 bases and the V segment lost 6 bases, leaving 7 bases of the junction unmatched. The CDR3 loop is CASRRTGASGNTIYF. The CDR3 coding sequence is TGTGCCAGTAGAAGGACAGGGGCATCCGGAAACACCATATATTTT.

A word on this clone: Other nucleotide sequences from this sample produce the same CDR3. This chain uses TRBV5-1 with TRBJ1-2, with 8 bases fitting TRBD1. CDR3 size: 14 residues. The trim removed 0 bases at V and 2 bases at J, leaving 0 bases unmatched. Germline CDR1 and CDR2: SGHRS and YFSETQ. This chain's CDR3 is CASSLGDRNYGYTF. CDR3 nucleotides: TGCGCCAGCAGCTTGGGGGACAGGAACTATGGCTACACCTTC.

The V call is TRBV11-2, the J call TRBJ2-7, with a weak D call TRBD1 (6 bases). This CDR3 spans 16 amino acids. Trimming removed 1 base from V and 1 base from J, with 14 bases in between. The germline V gene encodes CDR1 SGHAT and CDR2 FQNNGV. CDR3 coding DNA: TGTGCCAGCAGCTTAGGGGCGGACAGTTATTCCTACGAGCAGTACTTC. This translates into CASSLGADSYSYEQYF.

The chain joins TRBV6-6 to TRBJ1-2; TRBD1 is a possible D gene (5 bases). V lost 5 bases, J lost 6 bases, and 16 bases lay in between. CDR3 size: 14 residues. Germline V gene sequence: CDR1 MNHNY, CDR2 SVGAGI (reference sequence). The CDR3 DNA is TGTGCCAGCAGTGAGATTGCCAGGGAGGATGGCTACACCTTC. As protein: CASSEIAREDGYTF.

The chain has TRBV29-1 and TRBJ2-5; tentative D call: TRBD1 (6 bases). CDR3 length: 13 amino acids. Trimming cost V 3 bases and J 2 bases, with 10 bases left between them. Germline V gives CDR1 SQVTM, CDR2 ANQGSEA. CDR3 sequence (DNA): TGCAGCGTTGATATGGGGGCACAAGAGACCCAGTACTTC. It yields the protein CSVDMGAQETQYF.

The chain uses TRBV5-1 and TRBJ2-1; possible D gene TRBD1, 6 bases. V dropped 0 bases and J dropped 7 bases, with 17 bases sitting between them. This CDR3 comprises 16 residues. Per germline, CDR1 SGHRS and CDR2 YFSETQ. The CDR3 bases are TGCGCCAGCAGCTTGGAGGCAGGGGCATTGGGGAATGAGCAGTTCTTC. The encoded protein is CASSLEAGALGNEQFF.

The rearrangement uses TRBV6-1 and TRBJ1-1; D uncertain. The CDR3 covers 12 residues. Germline-derived CDR1 and CDR2 are MNHNS and SASEGT. Trimming cost V 2 bases and J 5 bases, with 6 bases left between them. The CDR3 loop is CASSEPHTEAFF. CDR3 DNA: TGTGCCAGCAGTGAACCCCATACTGAAGCTTTCTTT.

The chain is built from TRBV4-2 and TRBJ2-7; TRBD1 is a possible D gene (8 bases). Germline loops: CDR1 LGHNA, CDR2 YNFKEQ. V lost 5 bases and J 6 bases, leaving 17 bases between the germline ends. The CDR3 is 14 residues long. CDR3 DNA: TGTGCCAGCAGCTCAGGGGGCAGGGAGGGCGAGCAGTACTTC. Its translation is CASSSGGREGEQYF.

This sequence joins TRBV19 and TRBJ2-4, with D tentatively TRBD1 (6 bases). Between the trimmed V and J ends, which lost 7 bases and 8 bases, there was a span of 15 bases. The CDR3 is 13 residues long. Germline assignment: CDR1 LNHDA and CDR2 SQIVND (reference sequence). The CDR3 sequence is CASNVQGEDIQYF. CDR3 nucleotides: TGTGCCAGTAATGTACAGGGTGAGGACATTCAGTACTTC.

A single count supports this clone. The V call is TRBV21-1, the J call TRBJ1-2. TRBV21-1 corresponds to a pseudogene. This CDR3 region has 14 residues. The DNA of the CDR3 is TGTGCCAGCAGCAAAGGACTAGCTAACTATGGCTACACCTTC. It is translated as CASSKGLANYGYTF.

This clone was detected only once. The V call is TRBV19, the J call TRBJ1-1; unclear D gene. Per germline, CDR1 LNHDA and CDR2 SQIVND (reference sequence). With 3 bases removed from V and 10 bases from J, the gap between germline ends came to 15 bases. The CDR3 loop spans 13 amino acids. This chain's CDR3 is CASSINVEGGAFF. CDR3 bases: TGTGCCAGTAGTATCAACGTCGAGGGTGGAGCTTTCTTT.

Here the CDR3 DNA reads TGTGCCATCCAACCCCCCCCCAGGGGGGACCAAGGGCCCTACGAGCAGTACGTC. Its protein product is CAIQPPPRGDQGPYEQYV. The J gene is TRBJ2-7, the V gene TRBV21-1; the table gives TRBD1 as D, unverified against the DNA. TRBV21-1 is designated a pseudogene. There are 18 residues in the CDR3.

The chain has TRBV6-6 and TRBJ1-5; no reliable D call. Trimming pared 6 bases from V and 0 bases from J, leaving 15 bases between. The germline gives CDR1 MNHNY, CDR2 SVGAGI (reference sequence). The CDR3 runs to 16 residues. The chain's CDR3 is CASSPHLGDSNQPQHF. CDR3 coding DNA: TGTGCCAGCAGCCCTCACTTGGGCGATAGCAATCAGCCCCAGCATTTT.

The chain combines TRBV7-9 with TRBJ2-7; 7 nucleotides agree with TRBD2. The CDR3 spans 13 residues. Trimming at V came to 6 bases and at J to 4 bases, leaving 6 bases not matched to a gene. CDR1 SEHNR and CDR2 FQNEAQ come from the germline V gene (reference sequence). CDR3 nucleotide sequence: TGTGCCAGCAGTTCTAGCGGACGTTACGAGCAGTACGTC. It specifies CASSSSGRYEQYV.

The genes are TRBV5-4 and TRBJ2-5, with a tentative D call TRBD2 (5 bases). Per the germline V gene, CDR1 is SGHNT and CDR2 is YYREEE (reference sequence). The CDR3 is 16 amino acids. V lost 5 bases, J lost 1 base, and 18 bases lay in between. The CDR3 protein is CASSRSQISAQETQYF. The CDR3 DNA follows: TGTGCCAGCAGTCGATCACAGATTAGCGCCCAAGAGACCCAGTACTTC.

The genes are TRBV9 and TRBJ1-3; D uncertain. The V gene's germline CDR1 is SGDLS and CDR2 YYNGEE. The CDR3 totals 18 residues. The germline V and J ends were trimmed by 4 bases and 0 bases, with 20 bases remaining between them. The CDR3 here is CASSPKIGDLSSGNTIYF. The CDR3 DNA follows: TGTGCCAGCAGCCCCAAGATAGGAGACTTGTCCTCTGGAAACACCATATATTTT.

This clone was found a few times. CDR3 in DNA: TGTGCCAGCAGTTTCTCCACAGGGCTCAACTATGGCTACACCTTC. Translating gives CASSFSTGLNYGYTF. The chain couples TRBV28 to TRBJ1-2; possible D gene TRBD1, 6 bases. The CDR3 spans 15 residues. The V gene lost 3 bases and the J gene lost 2 bases, with 13 bases spanning the gap. The germline CDR1 and CDR2 sequences are MDHEN and SYDVKM.

This chain connects TRBV18 to TRBJ1-5, with D maybe TRBD1 (6 bases). CDR1 KGHSH and CDR2 LQKENI come from the germline V gene. V lost 4 bases to trimming and J lost 0 bases, with 13 bases between them. This CDR3 is built from 16 residues. CDR3 in DNA: TGTGCCAGCTCACTCACCGGACAGACTAGCAATCAGCCCCAGCATTTT. This translates into CASSLTGQTSNQPQHF.

The chain recombines TRBV7-9 with TRBJ1-2; D might be TRBD1 (5 bases). Germline CDR1 SEHNR, CDR2 FQNEAQ (reference sequence). Trimming stripped 5 bases from V and 4 bases from J, with 20 bases between. The CDR3 extends over 16 amino acids. CDR3 region: CASSPFGGENSYGYTF. DNA for the CDR3: TGTGCCAGCAGCCCCTTTGGGGGGGAAAATAGCTATGGCTACACCTTC.

This clone was observed once. V is TRBV4-3 and J is TRBJ2-1, with 10 bases identical to TRBD2. The CDR3 sequence is 15 residues long. CDR1 is LGHNA, CDR2 YSLEER, per germline. The ends lost 0 bases at V and 9 bases at J; junction bases unmatched: 5. CDR3 protein: CASSQDRASGSEQFF. In DNA form, the CDR3 reads TGCGCCAGCAGCCAAGATCGAGCTAGCGGGAGTGAGCAGTTCTTC.

The chain joins TRBV6-5 to TRBJ1-1; 7 bases line up with TRBD1. This CDR3 has 14 residues. Germline CDR1 is MNHEY and CDR2 is SVGAGI. Germline trimming cut 6 bases from V and 6 bases from J; bases unmatched to any gene: 10. The CDR3 DNA sequence: TGTGCCAGCAGCGACAGGGCCGTCTCCGCTGAAGCTTTCTTT. This translates into CASSDRAVSAEAFF.

This rearrangement joins TRBV5-6 to TRBJ1-4; D perhaps matches TRBD1 (5 bases). V lost 3 bases and J lost 7, with 7 bases in between. Germline loops: CDR1 SGHDT, CDR2 YYEEEE. This CDR3 is 12 amino acids long. The CDR3 DNA is TGTGCCAGCAGCTCCGGGGGTGAAAAACTGTTTTTT. Its protein is CASSSGGEKLFF.

The chain joins TRBV11-2 to TRBJ2-3; 7 positions agree with TRBD2. The CDR3 has 17 amino acids. The trim removed 2 bases at V and 0 bases at J, leaving 8 bases unmatched. Germline V gives CDR1 SGHAT, CDR2 FQNNGV. CDR3 DNA sequence: TGTGCCAGCAGCTTATTCCGGAGCGGGGCCAGCACAGATACGCAGTATTTT. Its protein is CASSLFRSGASTDTQYF.

The V gene is TRBV5-1, the J gene TRBJ2-1; D not resolved. Trimming pared 0 bases from V and 2 bases from J, leaving 9 bases between. CDR3 size: 15 residues. The germline CDR1 and CDR2 sequences are SGHRS and YFSETQ. As DNA, the CDR3 is TGCGCCAGCAGCTTGGCCCCGGAAACCTACAATGAGCAGTTCTTC. Protein product: CASSLAPETYNEQFF. The variable domain in full, with the rest retrieved from reference TRBV5-1 and TRBJ2-1, is KAGVTQTPRYLIKTRGQQVTLSCSPISGHRSVSWYQQTPGQGLQFLFEYFSETQRNKGNFPGRFSGRQFSNSRSEMNVSTLELGDSALYLCASSLAPETYNEQFFGPGTRLTVL.

J is TRBJ2-4 and V is TRBV5-4; D unclear. Trimming left V 5 bases short and J 0 bases short, with 12 bases between. This CDR3 has 15 amino acids. CDR1 SGHNT and CDR2 YYREEE come from the germline V gene (reference sequence). CDR3 loop: CASRANTGAKNIQYF. The CDR3 DNA reads as TGTGCCAGCAGGGCGAACACGGGAGCCAAAAACATTCAGTACTTC.

This chain connects TRBV11-3 to TRBJ1-1; possible D gene TRBD1, 5 bases. The CDR3 contains 12 residues. V was trimmed by 4 bases and J by 4 bases, leaving 7 bases between them. Germline V gives CDR1 SGHNT, CDR2 YENEEA. The CDR3 region is CASSSGGTEAFF. DNA for the CDR3: TGTGCCAGCAGCTCGGGGGGCACTGAAGCTTTCTTT.

The rearrangement joins TRBV28 to TRBJ1-1; D is undetermined. V shed 3 bases and J shed 4 bases, with 12 bases lying between them. CDR3 size: 14 residues. Germline V gives CDR1 MDHEN, CDR2 SYDVKM. CDR3 bases: TGTGCCAGCAGTTTGGTTCAATTGAGCACTGAAGCTTTCTTT. This encodes CASSLVQLSTEAFF.